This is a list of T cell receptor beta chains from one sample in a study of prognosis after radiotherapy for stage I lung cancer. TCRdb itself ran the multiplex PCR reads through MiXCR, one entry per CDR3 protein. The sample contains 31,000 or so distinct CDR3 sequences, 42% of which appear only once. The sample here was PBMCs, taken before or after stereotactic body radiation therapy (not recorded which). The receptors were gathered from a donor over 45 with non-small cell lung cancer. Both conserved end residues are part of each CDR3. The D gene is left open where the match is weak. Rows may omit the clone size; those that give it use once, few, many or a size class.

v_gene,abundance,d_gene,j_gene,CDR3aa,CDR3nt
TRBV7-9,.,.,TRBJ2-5,CASSGRTDQETQYF,TGTGCCAGCAGCGGACGGACAGATCAAGAGACCCAGTACTTC
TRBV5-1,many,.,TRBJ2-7,CASSLVSSSADEQYF,TGCGCCAGCAGCTTGGTATCCAGTTCCGCCGACGAGCAGTACTTC
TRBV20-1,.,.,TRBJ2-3,CSATRYLADTHYF,TGCAGTGCAACTAGGTACCTGGCAGATACGCATTATTTT
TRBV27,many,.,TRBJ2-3,CASSLSYLHNTQYF,TGTGCCAGCAGTTTATCGTACCTCCATAATACGCAGTATTTT
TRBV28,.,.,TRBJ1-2,CASSLFGLANYGYTF,TGTGCCAGCAGTTTATTTGGGTTAGCTAACTATGGCTACACCTTC
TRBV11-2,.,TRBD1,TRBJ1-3,CASSLDSPTGAGNTIYF,TGTGCCAGCAGCTTAGATTCCCCGACAGGGGCGGGAAACACCATATATTTT
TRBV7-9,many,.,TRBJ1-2,CASSLVLQDYYGYTF,TGTGCCAGCAGCTTAGTTTTACAGGACTACTATGGCTACACCTTC
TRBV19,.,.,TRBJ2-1,CASSRTSQGGYNEQFF,TGTGCCAGTAGTAGAACCTCTCAAGGAGGCTACAATGAGCAGTTCTTC
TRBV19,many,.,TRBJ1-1,CASSIRGEGEAFF,TGTGCCAGTAGTATACGGGGCGAGGGTGAAGCTTTCTTT
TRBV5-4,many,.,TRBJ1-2,CASSPHPPDSNYGYTF,TGTGCCAGCAGCCCACATCCCCCGGACTCTAACTATGGCTACACCTTC
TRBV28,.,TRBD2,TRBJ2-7,CAARGGPYEQYF,TGTGCGGCCCGGGGGGGACCCTACGAGCAGTACTTC
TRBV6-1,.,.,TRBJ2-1,CASSVDSNEQFF,TGTGCCAGCAGTGTGGACAGCAATGAGCAGTTCTTC
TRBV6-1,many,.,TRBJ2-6,CASVDRSSGANVLTF,TGTGCCAGCGTCGACCGCAGCTCTGGGGCCAACGTCCTGACTTTC
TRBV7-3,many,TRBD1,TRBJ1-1,CASSLNRGGVTEAFF,TGTGCCAGCAGCTTAAACAGGGGGGGAGTGACTGAAGCTTTCTTT
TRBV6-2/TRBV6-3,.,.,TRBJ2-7,CAGTPGTEYYEQYF,TGTGCCGGCACGCCGGGAACAGAATACTACGAGCAGTACTTC
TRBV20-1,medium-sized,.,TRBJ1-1,CSALDLEGTEAFF,TGCAGTGCCCTGGACCTGGAGGGCACTGAAGCTTTCTTT
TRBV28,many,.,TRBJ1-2,CASSAGNYGYTF,TGTGCCAGCAGTGCAGGGAACTATGGCTACACCTTC
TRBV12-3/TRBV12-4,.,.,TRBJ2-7,CASRASGSSYEKYF,TGTGCAAGCAGGGCCTCAGGGTCTTCCTACGAGAAGTACTTC
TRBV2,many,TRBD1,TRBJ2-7,CASKSGTGTFEQYF,TGTGCCAGCAAGTCCGGGACAGGGACTTTCGAGCAGTACTTC
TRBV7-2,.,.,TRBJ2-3,CASSLGPTRTDTQYF,TGTGCCAGCAGCTTGGGCCCCACCCGCACAGATACGCAGTATTTT
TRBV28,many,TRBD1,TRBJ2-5,CASSTPKGQRSGETQYF,TGTGCCAGCAGTACTCCAAAGGGACAGCGGTCAGGGGAGACCCAGTACTTC
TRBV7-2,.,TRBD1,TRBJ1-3,CASSRTGDRDTIYF,TGTGCCAGCAGCCGGACAGGGGACCGGGACACCATATATTTT
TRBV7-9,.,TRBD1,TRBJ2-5,CASSLAPGQGKETQYF,TGTGCCAGCAGCTTAGCCCCCGGACAGGGCAAGGAGACCCAGTACTTC
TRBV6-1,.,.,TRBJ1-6,CASSRIASPLHF,TGTGCCAGCAGTAGGATAGCTTCACCCCTCCACTTT
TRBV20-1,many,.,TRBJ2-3,CSATRYRADTQYF,TGCAGTGCAACTAGGTACCGGGCAGATACGCAGTATTTT
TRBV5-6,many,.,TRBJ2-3,CASSLESGDGADTQYF,TGTGCCAGCAGCTTGGAATCAGGGGATGGGGCAGATACGCAGTATTTT
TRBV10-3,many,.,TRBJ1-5,CAISESGGDQPQHF,TGTGCCATCAGTGAGTCGGGAGGGGATCAGCCCCAGCATTTT
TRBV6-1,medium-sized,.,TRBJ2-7,CASTGRGGPYEQYF,TGTGCCAGCACCGGCAGGGGGGGACCCTACGAGCAGTACTTC
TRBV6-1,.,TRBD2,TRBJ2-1,CASKFGRAAYNEQFF,TGTGCCAGCAAATTCGGGAGGGCCGCCTACAATGAGCAGTTCTTC
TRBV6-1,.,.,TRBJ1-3,CASSVAAGTGNTIYF,TGTGCCAGCTCAGTCGCGGCTGGAACTGGAAACACCATATATTTT
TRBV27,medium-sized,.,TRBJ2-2,CASSLLFRANTGELFF,TGTGCCAGCAGTTTATTGTTCAGGGCGAACACCGGGGAGCTGTTTTTT